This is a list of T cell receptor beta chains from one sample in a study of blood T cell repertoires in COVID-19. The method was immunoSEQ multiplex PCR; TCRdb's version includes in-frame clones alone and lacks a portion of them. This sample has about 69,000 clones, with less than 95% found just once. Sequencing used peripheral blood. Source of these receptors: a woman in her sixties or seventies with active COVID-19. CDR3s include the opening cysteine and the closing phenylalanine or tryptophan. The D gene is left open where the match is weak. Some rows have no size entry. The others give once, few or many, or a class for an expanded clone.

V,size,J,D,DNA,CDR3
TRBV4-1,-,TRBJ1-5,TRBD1,TGCGCCAGCAGCCATGATATGCCGGGACAGGGGTTTAGCAATCAGCCCCAGCATTTT,CASSHDMPGQGFSNQPQHF
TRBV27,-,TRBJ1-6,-,TGTGCCAGCAGTATATACCACCCAGGTAGCTCCTATAATTCACCCCTCCACTTT,CASSIYHPGSSYNSPLHF
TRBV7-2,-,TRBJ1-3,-,TGTGCCAGCAGCAGACAGGCGAGCTCTGGAAACACCATATATTTT,CASSRQASSGNTIYF
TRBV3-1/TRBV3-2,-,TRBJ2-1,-,TGTGCCAGCAGCCTCCGGGGGAACAATGAGCAGTTCTTC,CASSLRGNNEQFF
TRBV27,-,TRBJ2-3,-,TGTGCCAGCAGTCCCCTCGGCACAGATACGCAGTATTTT,CASSPLGTDTQYF
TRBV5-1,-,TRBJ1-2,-,TGCGCCAGCAGCTTGGGGTCAGGGGTTAACTATGGCTACACCTTC,CASSLGSGVNYGYTF
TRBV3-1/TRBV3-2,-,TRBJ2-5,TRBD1,TGTGCCAGCAGCCCTACAGGGGCGCTCCAAGAGACCCAGTACTTC,CASSPTGALQETQYF
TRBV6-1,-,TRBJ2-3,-,TGTGCCAGCAGTGAAGCGGGGCCCTATACGCAGTATTTT,CASSEAGPYTQYF
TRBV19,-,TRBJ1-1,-,TGTGCCAGTAGTATTTCGTCTCAAGTCGGGGTGAACACTGAAGCTTTCTTT,CASSISSQVGVNTEAFF
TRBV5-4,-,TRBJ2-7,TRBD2,TGTGCCAGCAGCACAAACCCCTACCGGGAGGGCCTTAACGAGCAGTACTTC,CASSTNPYREGLNEQYF
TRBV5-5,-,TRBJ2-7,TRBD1,TGTGCCAGCAGCCCCTCTGGCCCGACAGGGACCTACGAGCAGTACTTC,CASSPSGPTGTYEQYF
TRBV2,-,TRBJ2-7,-,TGTGCCAGCAGTAGGAGATACGAGCAGTACTTC,CASSRRYEQYF
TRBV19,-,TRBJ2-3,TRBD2,TGTGCCAGTAGCCTTACTAGCGGGAGGGCCCTCGGCAGCCCAGCTACGCAGTATTTT,CASSLTSGRALGSPATQYF
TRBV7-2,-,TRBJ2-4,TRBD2,TGTGCCAGCAGCCATGGGGGGGGAGCCAAAAACATTCAGTACTTC,CASSHGGGAKNIQYF
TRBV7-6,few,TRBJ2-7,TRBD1,TGTGCCAGCAGCTTAGTTACGGACAGGGGAGGCGAGCAGTACTTC,CASSLVTDRGGEQYF
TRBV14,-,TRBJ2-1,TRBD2,TGTGCCAGCAGCCACGCAGCGGGTAGCGGGAGCTCCTACAATGAGCAGTTCTTC,CASSHAAGSGSSYNEQFF
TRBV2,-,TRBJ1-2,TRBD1,TGTGCCAGCAGGCCCGGGACAGGGTACGGCTACACCTTC,CASRPGTGYGYTF
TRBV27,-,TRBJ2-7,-,TGTGCCAGCAGTCCCCTGGACAGACCCTACGAGCAGTACTTC,CASSPLDRPYEQYF